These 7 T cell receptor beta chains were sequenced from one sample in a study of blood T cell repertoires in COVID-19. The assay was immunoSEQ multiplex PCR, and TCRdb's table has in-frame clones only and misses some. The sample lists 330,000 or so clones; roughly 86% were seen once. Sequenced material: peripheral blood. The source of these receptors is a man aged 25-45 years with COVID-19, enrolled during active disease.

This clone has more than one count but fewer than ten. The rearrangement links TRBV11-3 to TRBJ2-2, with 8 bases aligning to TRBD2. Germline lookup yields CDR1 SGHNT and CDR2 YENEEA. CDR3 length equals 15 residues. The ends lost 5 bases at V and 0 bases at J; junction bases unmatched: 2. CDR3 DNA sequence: TGTGCCAGCAGCCAGCGGGGGACGAACACCGGGGAGCTGTTTTTT. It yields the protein CASSQRGTNTGELFF.

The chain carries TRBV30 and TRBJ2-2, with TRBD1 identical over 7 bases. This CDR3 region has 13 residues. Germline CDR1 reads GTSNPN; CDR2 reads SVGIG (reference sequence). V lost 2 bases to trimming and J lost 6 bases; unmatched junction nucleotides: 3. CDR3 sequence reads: CAWSIGGPGELFF. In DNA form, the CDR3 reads TGTGCCTGGAGTATAGGGGGCCCCGGGGAGCTGTTTTTT.

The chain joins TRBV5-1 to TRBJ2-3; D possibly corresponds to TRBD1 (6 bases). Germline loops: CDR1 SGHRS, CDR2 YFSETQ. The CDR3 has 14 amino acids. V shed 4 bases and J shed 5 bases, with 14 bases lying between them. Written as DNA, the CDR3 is TGCGCCAGCAGCCCAGGACAGCGGCTAGATACGCAGTATTTT. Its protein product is CASSPGQRLDTQYF.

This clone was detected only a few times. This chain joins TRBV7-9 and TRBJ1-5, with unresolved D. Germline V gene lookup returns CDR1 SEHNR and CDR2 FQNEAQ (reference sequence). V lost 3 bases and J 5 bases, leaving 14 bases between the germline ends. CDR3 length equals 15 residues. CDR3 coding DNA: TGTGCCAGCAGCTTGGGTCCTCTGGAGTATCAGCCCCAGCATTTT. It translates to CASSLGPLEYQPQHF.

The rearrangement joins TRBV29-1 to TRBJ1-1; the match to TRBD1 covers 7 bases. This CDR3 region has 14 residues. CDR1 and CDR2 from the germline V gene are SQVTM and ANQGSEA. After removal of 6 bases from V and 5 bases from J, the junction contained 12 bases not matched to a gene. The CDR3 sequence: CSVDPGTGATEAFF. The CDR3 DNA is TGCAGCGTAGACCCCGGAACAGGGGCTACTGAAGCTTTCTTT.

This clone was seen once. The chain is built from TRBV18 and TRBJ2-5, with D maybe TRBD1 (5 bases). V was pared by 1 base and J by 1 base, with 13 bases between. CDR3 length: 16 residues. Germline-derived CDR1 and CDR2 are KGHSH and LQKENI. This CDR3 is CASSPLFSRVQETQYF. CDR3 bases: TGTGCCAGCTCACCACTGTTCAGCAGGGTCCAAGAGACCCAGTACTTC.

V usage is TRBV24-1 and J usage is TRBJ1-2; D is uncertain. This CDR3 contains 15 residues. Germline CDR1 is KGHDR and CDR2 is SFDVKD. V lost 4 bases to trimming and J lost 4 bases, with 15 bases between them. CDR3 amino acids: CATSDYRPYFYGYTF. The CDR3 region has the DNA TGTGCCACCAGTGACTACAGACCGTATTTCTATGGCTACACCTTC.